The 15 T cell receptor beta chains presented below share a single source sample, sequenced in a study of T-cell memory formation after mild COVID-19 (dated by TCRdb to the early 2020s). The library was obtained by 5' RACE. Sequencing was performed on an Illumina NovaSeq 6000. TCRdb itself trimmed the public reads at Q25 with fastp, ran MiXCR and retained productive beta chains. Entries that share a CDR3 protein sequence are merged under the most common genes and DNA. The sample yields fewer than 350,000 distinct CDR3 sequences; more than 15% were counted once. More than 20% of the sample is in the top ten clones. The sample comprised PBMCs or a T cell subset sorted from them (not recorded which). The receptors here all came from a man between 18 and 29 years old who had mild COVID-19 (a few samples of this study predate the infection). The sample titles of this study are shuffled in the database, so cell type and time point are left out; the donor was told from shared clones.

This clonotype occurred a few times. V is TRBV5-1 and J is TRBJ1-2; 7 bases align to TRBD1. The ends lost 4 bases at V and 5 bases at J; junction bases unmatched: 11. The CDR3 has 15 amino acids. Per germline, CDR1 SGHRS and CDR2 YFSETQ. The CDR3 DNA is TGCGCCAGCAGCCCCCAAGTACAGGGGAGGTATGGCTACACCTTC. As protein: CASSPQVQGRYGYTF.

V gene TRBV27 combines with J gene TRBJ1-2; D is unclear. This CDR3 region has 16 residues. V dropped 0 bases and J dropped 4 bases, with 15 bases sitting between them. Germline V gene sequence: CDR1 MNHEY, CDR2 SMNVEV (reference sequence). CDR3 residues: CASSLSSPSDLYGYTF. The CDR3 region has the DNA TGTGCCAGCAGTTTATCCTCCCCTTCGGACCTCTATGGCTACACCTTC.

The CDR3 sequence: CASSPLPGPMNTEAFF. Here the CDR3 DNA reads TGTGCCAGCAGCCCCCTCCCGGGGCCCATGAACACTGAAGCTTTCTTT. This chain connects TRBV6-5 to TRBJ1-1, with a tentative D call TRBD1 (5 bases). In germline, CDR1 is MNHEY, CDR2 SVGAGI. The germline V and J ends were trimmed by 6 bases and 0 bases, with 17 bases remaining between them. The CDR3 consists of 16 residues.

This clonotype occurred a few times. This chain connects TRBV5-1 to TRBJ2-5; D may correspond to TRBD1 or TRBD2 (5 bases each). Germline V gene data show CDR1 as SGHRS and CDR2 as YFSETQ. This CDR3 has 15 residues. V was pared by 5 bases and J by 5 bases, with 19 bases between. CDR3 sequence (DNA): TGCGCCAGCAGGCTTGGGACCAACCCTCGCGAGACCCAGTACTTC. Amino acids: CASRLGTNPRETQYF.

This sequence joins TRBV9 and TRBJ2-2; D is perhaps TRBD2 (6 bases). The CDR3 loop spans 14 amino acids. From germline, CDR1 is SGDLS and CDR2 YYNGEE. Between the trimmed V and J ends, which lost 7 bases and 4 bases, there was a span of 14 bases. In nucleotides, the CDR3 is TGTGCCAGCGGAACTAGCCAGGGCACCGGGGAGCTGTTTTTT. Encoded protein: CASGTSQGTGELFF.

This clonotype appeared a few times. The chain recombines TRBV10-3 with TRBJ2-2; 7 bases line up with TRBD1. The CDR3 runs to 16 residues. The J segment lost 3 bases and the V segment lost 6 bases, leaving 10 bases of the junction unmatched. Germline V gene sequence: CDR1 ENHRY, CDR2 SYGVKD. CDR3: CAISEKTGRYTGELFF. The CDR3 nucleotides read TGTGCCATCAGCGAGAAGACAGGGCGATACACCGGGGAGCTGTTTTTT.

This chain joins TRBV10-3 and TRBJ2-5; 7 bases match TRBD2. V was pared by 0 bases and J by 0 bases, with 1 base of the junction left unmatched. CDR1 is ENHRY and CDR2 is SYGVKD in the germline V gene. CDR3 length: 15 amino acids. In DNA form, the CDR3 reads TGTGCCATCAGTGAGTCGCGGGGGTACCAAGAGACCCAGTACTTC. This encodes CAISESRGYQETQYF.

This clonotype has just a few counts. The gene calls are TRBV20-1 and TRBJ1-3; D ambiguous. The CDR3 contains 11 residues. The germline CDR1 and CDR2 sequences are DFQATT and SNEGSKA (reference sequence). V dropped 6 bases and J dropped 9 bases, with 12 bases sitting between them. The CDR3 here is CSAGGVGTIYF. Here the CDR3 DNA reads TGCAGTGCCGGTGGAGTCGGCACCATATATTTT.

The chain carries TRBV5-1 and TRBJ1-4; possible D gene TRBD1, 5 bases. This CDR3 contains 20 residues. Germline CDR1 reads SGHRS; CDR2 reads YFSETQ. Trimming took 3 bases from V and 1 from J, leaving 25 bases between them. The CDR3 DNA is TGCGCCAGCAGCTCGCGTCGCTTAGGGGATCGTCCGGTAACTAATGAAAAACTGTTTTTT. Its translation: CASSSRRLGDRPVTNEKLFF. The variable domain in full, with the rest retrieved from reference TRBV5-1 and TRBJ1-4, is KAGVTQTPRYLIKTRGQQVTLSCSPISGHRSVSWYQQTPGQGLQFLFEYFSETQRNKGNFPGRFSGRQFSNSRSEMNVSTLELGDSALYLCASSSRRLGDRPVTNEKLFFGSGTQLSVL.

In this sample, this clonotype turned up a few times. The rearrangement joins TRBV5-1 to TRBJ1-1; weak D call: TRBD1 (6 bases). The germline CDR1 and CDR2 sequences are SGHRS and YFSETQ. V lost 3 bases and J 0 bases, leaving 15 bases between the germline ends. The CDR3 contains 16 residues. CDR3 loop: CASSSGWGALNTEAFF. The CDR3 bases are TGCGCCAGCAGCTCAGGTTGGGGGGCGTTGAACACTGAAGCTTTCTTT.

The J gene is TRBJ2-3, the V gene TRBV5-5; 9 nucleotides align to TRBD1. The CDR3 loop spans 15 amino acids. V was pared by 4 bases and J by 1 base, with 4 bases of the junction left unmatched. The germline CDR1 and CDR2 sequences are SGHKS and YYEKEE (reference sequence). The CDR3: CASSGQGRGTDTQYF. The CDR3 DNA reads as TGTGCCAGCAGCGGACAGGGGAGGGGCACAGATACGCAGTATTTT.

This clonotype was detected ten times or more. The gene calls are TRBV9 and TRBJ2-1; 7 bases agree with TRBD2. The CDR3 extends over 15 amino acids. The J segment lost 4 bases and the V segment lost 3 bases, leaving 7 bases of the junction unmatched. The germline CDR1 and CDR2 sequences are SGDLS and YYNGEE. The CDR3 DNA follows: TGTGCCAGCAGCGCCGGACTAGAGCTGTACAATGAGCAGTTCTTC. The encoded protein is CASSAGLELYNEQFF.

This clonotype was seen a few times. The V call is TRBV7-3, the J call TRBJ2-7, with D unclear. Trimming shortened V by 6 bases and J by 3 bases, and 9 bases separated the two germline ends. Germline CDR1 SGHTA, CDR2 FQGTGA. The CDR3 is made up of 12 amino acids. This CDR3 is CASSRPGYEQYF. The CDR3 DNA is TGTGCCAGCAGTCGACCCGGCTACGAGCAGTACTTC.

The genes are TRBV18 and TRBJ2-2; D uncertain. The germline V gene encodes CDR1 KGHSH and CDR2 LQKENI. Trimming took 3 bases from V and 4 from J, leaving 12 bases between them. CDR3 length: 15 residues. CDR3 DNA: TGTGCCAGCTCACCTCTCCAGTCCGGCACCGGGGAGCTGTTTTTT. Protein: CASSPLQSGTGELFF.

The chain uses TRBV10-3 and TRBJ1-1; no definite D call. The V and J ends lost 2 bases and 3 bases respectively, with 13 bases between them. Germline V CDR1 and CDR2: ENHRY, SYGVKD. This CDR3 is 15 amino acids long. In DNA, the CDR3 is TGTGCCATCAGTGAGAATCGGGGAGGGTACACTGAAGCTTTCTTT. The encoded protein is CAISENRGGYTEAFF.